Sequencing of this T cell receptor (beta chain) was carried out in a study of blood T cell repertoires in COVID-19. At the level of the study: There were acute and convalescent COVID-19 samples, and they came from the United States, Italy and Spain.

Germline loops: CDR1 KGHSH, CDR2 LQKENI. Trimming cost V 6 bases and J 6 bases; bases outside gene matches: 9. The CDR3 length is 16 residues. In the study's own analysis: Cell counts per sample came from amplifying reference gene primers. Libraries were prepared by immunoSEQ multiplex PCR; TCRdb keeps only in-frame clonotypes and omits some of them. For V, J and clone size, that table is used; D and trimming come from the DNA. The table lists 90,000 to 100,000 clones, approximately 85% of them singletons. The sequenced sample was peripheral blood. This receptor was taken from a human donor in a cohort sampled during active COVID-19. The gene calls are TRBV18 and TRBJ1-5; 12 bases are a match to TRBD1. This chain's CDR3 is CASSVGTGGLGQPQHF. DNA for the CDR3: TGTGCCAGCTCCGTTGGGACAGGGGGCTTGGGTCAGCCCCAGCATTTT.